The next 24 T cell receptor beta chains were all read from a single sample in a study of blood T cell repertoires in COVID-19 (dated by TCRdb to 2018 to 2021). The protocol used for the library was the immunoSEQ multiplex PCR assay. Not all clones reach the TCRdb copy of this immuneACCESS table, which keeps in-frame sequences only. Checked studies attribute under half of the gap to unresolved V genes and leave the rest unexplained. Within this sample are 200,000 to 250,000 clones, with about nine tenths of them counted one time only. The ten largest clonotypes hold around 2.2% of the sample. What was sequenced was peripheral blood. The receptors were gathered from a woman in her forties or fifties with acute or convalescent COVID-19.

The V gene is TRBV2, the J gene TRBJ1-2; TRBD1 might be the D (6 bases). V shed 2 bases and J shed 4 bases, with 11 bases lying between them. CDR3 length: 14 amino acids. CDR1 and CDR2 (germline): SNHLY, FYNNEI. The CDR3 region has the DNA TGTGCCAGCAGTGAACAGGGGTTGCTCTATGGCTACACCTTC. Its protein is CASSEQGLLYGYTF. The variable domain in full, with the rest retrieved from reference TRBV2 and TRBJ1-2, is EPEVTQTPSHQVTQMGQEVILRCVPISNHLYFYWYRQILGQKVEFLVSFYNNEISEKSEIFDDQFSVERPDGSNFTLKIRSTKLEDSAMYFCASSEQGLLYGYTFGSGTRLTVV.

The sample holds one count of this clone. The chain joins TRBV7-2 to TRBJ1-1; D is uncertain. This CDR3 is built from 15 residues. V lost 5 bases and J lost 4, with 17 bases in between. The germline CDR1 and CDR2 sequences are SGHTA and FQGNSA. The chain's CDR3 is CASSPLGAASTEAFF. The DNA for the CDR3 is TGTGCCAGCAGCCCGCTCGGTGCGGCATCCACTGAAGCTTTCTTT.

This clone was counted a few times. The chain couples TRBV6-2 or TRBV6-3 to TRBJ2-2; D unclear. Per the germline V gene, CDR1 is MNHEY and CDR2 is SVGEGT. V shed 6 bases and J shed 4 bases, with 15 bases lying between them. This CDR3 contains 15 residues. CDR3 region: CASSPVAWPTGELFF. DNA for the CDR3: TGTGCCAGCAGCCCGGTAGCCTGGCCCACCGGGGAGCTGTTTTTT.

V and J are TRBV19 and TRBJ2-2; 7 positions agree with TRBD1. Losses at the gene ends were 8 bases for V and 6 bases for J; bases not matched to a gene: 9. This CDR3 contains 14 residues. CDR1 LNHDA and CDR2 SQIVND come from the germline V gene (reference sequence). The CDR3, as DNA: TGTGCCAGTGGGCGCACAGGGGAAGCCGGGGAGCTGTTTTTT. It yields the protein CASGRTGEAGELFF.

This clone is a singleton in its sample. The rearrangement links TRBV5-6 to TRBJ1-4, with 10 bases matching TRBD1. Germline V gene sequence: CDR1 SGHDT, CDR2 YYEEEE. The CDR3 consists of 19 residues. Losses at the gene ends were 4 bases for V and 8 bases for J; bases not matched to a gene: 20. CDR3 protein: CASSLKPGTGAGEREKLFF. As DNA, the CDR3 is TGTGCCAGCAGCCTAAAACCCGGGACAGGGGCAGGGGAGCGAGAAAAACTGTTTTTT.

V gene TRBV7-8 combines with J gene TRBJ1-2; D gene uncertain. Germline V CDR1 and CDR2: SGHVS, FQNEAQ. Trimming cost V 1 base and J 4 bases, with 10 bases left between them. The CDR3 totals 14 residues. In DNA form, the CDR3 reads TGTGCCAGCAGCTTAGATGAGGGCCCCTATGGCTACACCTTC. This encodes CASSLDEGPYGYTF.

V usage is TRBV6-2 or TRBV6-3 and J usage is TRBJ1-5, with a tentative D call TRBD1 (5 bases). Deletions cut 0 bases from V and 11 bases from J, with 14 bases between. The CDR3 runs 14 residues. The germline V gene has CDR1 MNHEY and CDR2 SVGEGT. CDR3 amino acids: CASSYSGDYRSQHF. CDR3 bases: TGTGCCAGCAGTTACTCAGGGGACTATCGGTCCCAGCATTTT.

The chain links TRBV19 to TRBJ1-5; D gene unclear. CDR3 size: 16 residues. Germline V lookup: CDR1 LNHDA, CDR2 SQIVND (reference sequence). The ends were cut back, 1 base at V and 5 bases at J, with 15 bases in the middle. CDR3 amino acids: CASSIAHSQVYQPQHF. CDR3 nucleotide sequence: TGTGCCAGTAGTATAGCCCACAGCCAGGTTTATCAGCCCCAGCATTTT.

The gene calls are TRBV6-2 or TRBV6-3 and TRBJ2-7, with 9 bases fitting TRBD1. The CDR3 covers 15 residues. Germline loops: CDR1 MNHEY, CDR2 SVGEGT. V trimming: 5 bases; J trimming: 3 bases; junction bases outside the gene matches: 8. The CDR3 loop reads CASSPGTGIFYEQYF. As DNA, the CDR3 is TGTGCCAGCAGTCCCGGGACAGGGATTTTCTACGAGCAGTACTTC.

This chain links TRBV6-2 or TRBV6-3 with TRBJ2-3, with D maybe TRBD1 (6 bases). V lost 5 bases, J lost 2 bases, and 14 bases lay in between. This CDR3 has 15 amino acids. Germline values: CDR1 MNHEY, CDR2 SVGEGT. CDR3 in amino acids: CASSPDRPFTDTQYF. The CDR3 DNA sequence: TGTGCCAGCAGTCCAGACAGGCCGTTCACAGATACGCAGTATTTT.

V usage is TRBV5-5 and J usage is TRBJ2-2, with TRBD2 identical over 7 bases. CDR1 and CDR2 (germline): SGHKS, YYEKEE (reference sequence). Trimming at V came to 4 bases and at J to 8 bases, leaving 17 bases not matched to a gene. The CDR3 is 17 residues long. This CDR3 reads CASSRGGQGTNYGELFF. The CDR3, as DNA: TGTGCCAGCAGCCGGGGAGGGCAGGGCACTAACTATGGGGAGCTGTTTTTT. The full variable domain, completed using reference TRBV5-5 and TRBJ2-2, is DAGVTQSPTHLIKTRGQQVTLRCSPISGHKSVSWYQQVLGQGPQFIFQYYEKEERGRGNFPDRFSARQFPNYSSELNVNALLLGDSALYLCASSRGGQGTNYGELFFGEGSRLTVL.

The CDR3 DNA reads as TGTGCCAGCAGCCCGTCCCGGGACACTCAATCCTACAATGAGCAGTTCTTC. This sequence encodes CASSPSRDTQSYNEQFF. V is TRBV4-2 and J is TRBJ2-1; D perhaps matches TRBD1 (6 bases). Germline lookup yields CDR1 LGHNA and CDR2 YNFKEQ. This CDR3 is 17 amino acids long. Trimming removed 4 bases at V and 1 base at J, with 17 bases between.

V and J are TRBV2 and TRBJ1-2; D is possibly TRBD1 (6 bases). The V and J ends lost 6 bases and 0 bases respectively, with 20 bases between them. Germline values: CDR1 SNHLY, CDR2 FYNNEI. The CDR3 length is 17 residues. CDR3 in DNA: TGTGCCAGCAGAGCCGGAACAGGGCGATTAACTAACTATGGCTACACCTTC. This gives the protein CASRAGTGRLTNYGYTF.

This chain joins TRBV12-5 and TRBJ1-1; 10 bases agree with TRBD1. CDR3 length equals 15 residues. Germline CDR1 LGHNT, CDR2 FRNRAP. V gave up 2 bases and J gave up 4 bases; unmatched junction bases: 4. The CDR3 nucleotides read TGTGCTAGTGGTTTGTACGGACAGGGGGTCACTGAAGCTTTCTTT. Translated: CASGLYGQGVTEAFF.

This clone showed up just a few times. CDR3 in DNA: TGTGCCAGTGGCGAGCCGGGTTCACCCCTCCACTTT. It encodes CASGEPGSPLHF. The V gene is TRBV11-3, the J gene TRBJ1-6, with D unclear. CDR3 length equals 12 residues. Deletions cut 9 bases from V and 9 bases from J, with 12 bases between. Germline CDR1 reads SGHNT; CDR2 reads YENEEA.

This chain connects TRBV13 to TRBJ2-4; 12 bases line up with TRBD2. Germline V gives CDR1 PRHDT, CDR2 FYEKMQ (reference sequence). The trim removed 5 bases at V and 4 bases at J, leaving 0 bases unmatched. The CDR3 covers 14 residues. CDR3 sequence reads: CASSLAGGKNIQYF. The CDR3 DNA follows: TGTGCCAGCAGCCTAGCGGGAGGGAAAAACATTCAGTACTTC.

This chain's CDR3 is CASSATGHLEAFF. CDR3 coding DNA: TGTGCCAGCTCAGCCACAGGGCACCTTGAAGCTTTCTTT. The J gene is TRBJ1-1, the V gene TRBV18; tentatively, D is TRBD1 (6 bases). CDR3 length equals 13 residues. The V gene lost 5 bases and the J gene lost 7 bases, with 14 bases spanning the gap. Germline V gene data show CDR1 as KGHSH and CDR2 as LQKENI.

The V and J genes are TRBV11-2 and TRBJ1-5; TRBD1 might be the D (6 bases). Germline values: CDR1 SGHAT, CDR2 FQNNGV. Trimming took 5 bases from V and 5 from J, leaving 13 bases between them. The CDR3 spans 14 residues. CDR3 coding DNA: TGTGCCAGCAGCGTTAGGGGGAGCGATCAGCCCCAGCATTTT. Translated: CASSVRGSDQPQHF.

The chain recombines TRBV3-1 (or the pseudogene TRBV3-2) with TRBJ2-5; weak D call: TRBD2 (5 bases). Germline V gives CDR1 LGHDT, CDR2 YNNKEL (reference sequence). Trimming left V 1 base short and J 5 bases short, with 8 bases between. The CDR3 consists of 13 residues. CDR3 loop: CASSQGGAETQYF. The DNA of the CDR3 is TGTGCCAGCAGCCAAGGGGGAGCCGAGACCCAGTACTTC.

A remark on this clone: One junction end disagrees with the germline gene, perhaps due to a read error. The chain links TRBV12-3 or TRBV12-4 to TRBJ1-2; TRBD1 is a possible D gene (5 bases). The CDR3 runs 11 residues. CDR3 sequence (DNA): TGTGCCAGCAGTTCGCGAACAGGTATCCTCTTC. Its translation is CASSSRTGILF.

This clone was counted once. This chain uses TRBV2 with TRBJ2-7; 9 bases align to TRBD1. The CDR3 contains 15 residues. The germline V gene encodes CDR1 SNHLY and CDR2 FYNNEI. V gave up 8 bases and J gave up 5 bases; unmatched junction bases: 13. The CDR3 region has the DNA TGTGCCAGCGAAAACGGGGGACAGGGACTAAACGAGCAGTACTTC. As protein: CASENGGQGLNEQYF.

The chain links TRBV6-5 to TRBJ1-2; 9 bases match TRBD1. The CDR3 contains 14 residues. The ends lost 5 bases at V and 6 bases at J; junction bases unmatched: 7. CDR1 MNHEY and CDR2 SVGAGI come from the germline V gene. CDR3 sequence reads: CASSPGDRDNGYTF. In nucleotides, the CDR3 is TGTGCCAGCAGTCCCGGGGACAGGGACAATGGCTACACCTTC.

The V and J genes are TRBV4-3 and TRBJ1-1; TRBD1 is a possible D gene (5 bases). V lost 0 bases, J lost 4 bases, and 9 bases lay in between. Germline values: CDR1 LGHNA, CDR2 YSLEER. This CDR3 comprises 14 residues. The CDR3 sequence is CASSQDWGGTEAFF. CDR3 bases: TGCGCCAGCAGCCAAGATTGGGGGGGCACTGAAGCTTTCTTT.

The CDR3 sequence is CASSFSSPNGANVLTF. The CDR3 nucleotides read TGTGCCAGCAGCTTTTCGAGCCCCAACGGGGCCAACGTCCTGACTTTC. J is TRBJ2-6 and V is TRBV13; D ambiguous. Germline V gene sequence: CDR1 PRHDT, CDR2 FYEKMQ (reference sequence). The CDR3 extends over 16 amino acids. Between the trimmed V and J ends, which lost 3 bases and 4 bases, there was a span of 13 bases.